What follows is one T cell receptor (beta chain) and its context. The assay was immunoSEQ multiplex PCR, and TCRdb's table has in-frame clones only and misses some. In the table there are about 1,700 clones, roughly 80% of which are singletons. This specimen belongs to a study of sequential checkpoint blockade in melanoma. Study-wide background: Patients were randomized 1:1 to nivolumab-then-ipilimumab or ipilimumab-then-nivolumab first-line.

Per germline, CDR1 MNHEY and CDR2 SMNVEV (reference sequence). V was shortened by 3 bases and J by 7 bases, with 13 bases between the two germline ends. The CDR3 covers 13 residues. Treatment described: randomized to nivolumab then ipilimumab (arm A) or the reverse (arm B). Sorted cells were live CD3+CD8+, lacking CD19 and CD56, from PBMCs. This clonotype originated in a human donor with melanoma. V gene TRBV27 combines with J gene TRBJ2-7; D may be TRBD2 (6 bases). The sequenced sample was CD8+ T cells sorted from blood (inferred from file names), obtained from a patient given nivolumab and ipilimumab in sequence. DNA for the CDR3: TGTGCCAGCAGTTTCCCTGGAGGGAGAGAGCAGTACTTC. Protein sequence: CASSFPGGREQYF.